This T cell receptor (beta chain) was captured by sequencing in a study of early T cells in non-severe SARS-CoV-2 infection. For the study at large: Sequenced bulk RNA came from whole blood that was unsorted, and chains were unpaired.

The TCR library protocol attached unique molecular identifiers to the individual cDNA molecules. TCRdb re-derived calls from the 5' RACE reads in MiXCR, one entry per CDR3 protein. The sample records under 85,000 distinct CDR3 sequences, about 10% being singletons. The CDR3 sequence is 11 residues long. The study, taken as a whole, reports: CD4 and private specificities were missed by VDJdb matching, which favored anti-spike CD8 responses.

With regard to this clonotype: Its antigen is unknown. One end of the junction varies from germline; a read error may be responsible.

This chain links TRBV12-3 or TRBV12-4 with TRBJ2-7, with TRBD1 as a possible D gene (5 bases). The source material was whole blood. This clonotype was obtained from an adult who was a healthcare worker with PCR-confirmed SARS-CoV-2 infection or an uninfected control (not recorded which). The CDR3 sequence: CASSLGEDTFF. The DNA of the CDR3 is TGTGCCAGCAGTTTGGGCGAGGACACGTTCTTC.